The present T cell receptor beta chain was sequenced within a study of blood T cell repertoires in COVID-19. Study-level information: The samples span acute and convalescent COVID-19 from the United States, Italy and Spain. Sources were T cells, B-cell-depleted T cells, or PBMCs; the material itself was cDNA or gDNA.

In the authors' methods: Reference gene primer amplification in the assay estimated nucleated cell counts. Assay used: immunoSEQ multiplex PCR; TCRdb lists only in-frame clones, some missing. That table supplies the V and J calls and clone size; D and trimming were determined from the DNA. The sample shows about 160,000 clones, roughly 93% of them seen only once. This CDR3 has 12 residues. Deletions cut 3 bases from V and 3 bases from J, with 4 bases between. CDR1 SGDLS and CDR2 YYNGEE come from the germline V gene. The sequencing sample was made of peripheral blood. The chain carries TRBV9 and TRBJ1-3; D is uncertain. This TCR came from a man aged 18-30 years with acute or convalescent COVID-19. Here the CDR3 reads CASSAYGNTIYF. The CDR3 region has the DNA TGTGCCAGCAGCGCCTATGGAAACACCATATATTTT.